The following is a T cell receptor beta chain sequence with its context. Its specificity is not known. The CDR3 consists of 15 residues. The V and J ends lost 5 bases and 4 bases, in that order; junction bases with no gene match: 6. In germline, CDR1 is SGHRS, CDR2 YFSETQ. This sample is drawn from a study of cytomegalovirus exposure and HLA in healthy donors. The overall study: Approximately 190 million T cells yielded more than 95 million unique TCR beta sequences, as an earlier analysis found. Study results and caveats: When a later analysis was performed, an Asian-associated ancestry cluster reportedly had fewer N-insertions than the roughly 700-donor mean. The presence/absence work took it that sequencing depth was about the same across donors.

Vbeta (60) and Jbeta (13) primers were used in the PCR. Profiled with immunoSEQ multiplex PCR; TCRdb holds only in-frame clones, not every one. The data contain around 120,000 clones, 70% to 80% of them seen just once; the ten biggest clones take up about 2.6%. Sequencing was done on a sample of PBMCs. This clonotype originated in a middle-aged woman in good health and CMV-seropositive. V usage is TRBV5-1 and J usage is TRBJ2-1; 10 bases fit TRBD2. The CDR3 DNA follows: TGCGCCAGCAGGGCGACTAGCGGGCAATACAATGAGCAGTTCTTC. Translating it yields CASRATSGQYNEQFF.